Detailed here is one T cell receptor (beta chain). This clonotype was seen a few times. No antigen is known for it. Per-base quality was not reported, and no clone a single base away is much larger than it. The source of the sample is a study of T cells in Graves' hyperthyroidism and ophthalmopathy (dated by TCRdb to about 2019). In terms of the full investigation: Peripheral blood samples were taken at the time of initial diagnosis, prior to any treatment. Once sampling was done, hyperthyroidism patients were given methimazole at a starting dose of 30 mg daily, whereas ophthalmopathy patients were given high-dose intravenous methylprednisolone. Whether ophthalmopathy could be predicted prospectively was tested in an independent validation cohort made up of roughly 20 hyperthyroidism patients plus 17 patients who later progressed to ophthalmopathy. The study also compared thyroid tissue and blood T-cell repertoires from several Graves' hyperthyroidism patients. TCR V-J signatures able to tell the groups apart were searched for in a discovery cohort of approximately 95 patients, of whom roughly 42 had Graves' ophthalmopathy and about 60 had stable Graves' hyperthyroidism. The roughly 91 discovery patients were randomly divided into training and test sets at a 7:3 ratio. According to the paper, TCR Vbeta CDR3 sequencing was carried out on 135 peripheral blood samples, which came from 40 to 45 ophthalmopathy, 70 to 80 hyperthyroidism and some 17 progressor patients. Points the paper makes about the study in general: Blood samples also contained most of the expanded thyroid clonotypes (frequency above 0.001), which suggests that blood repertoires may reflect thyroid immune responses. Sample size was not statistically predetermined, and investigators were not blinded to group allocation. In validation, progression to ophthalmopathy was predicted by the model with nearly 71% sensitivity and roughly 76% specificity, a median of roughly 6.4 months before onset. In cross-validation, a model built on a 13 V-J signature told ophthalmopathy apart from stable hyperthyroidism with 87.88% sensitivity and roughly 83% specificity, and in testing the same model reached 80%/75%.

The TCR beta CDR3 regions were amplified from the RNA transcripts. The TCR CDR3 was subjected to a first round of RT-PCR using the HTBI primer set and the Qiagen OneStep RT-PCR kit. Libraries were constructed in a second round of multiplex PCR, after which size selection and purification were performed. Paired-end sequencing of the libraries was performed with 100 bp reads on an Illumina HiSeq2000. In the paper's pipeline: SOAPnuke was used to process the raw data, throwing out any read that contained adapters or uncalled bases, had a mean Phred below 15, or lacked an exact constant-primer or identifier match. High-quality paired reads were merged using COPE v1.2.5, and each unique nucleotide sequence was defined as a clonotype. MiTCR v1.1 was used to align the clonotypes against IMGT TRBV, TRBD and TRBJ reference segments. The analysis was restricted to V-J combinations with a frequency above 0.0001, which together covered roughly 99% of the repertoires. The TCS score was defined as the ratio of F50 (clonal expansion) to E x V (chaos), calculated using BLOSUM62-based TCRdist between CDR3 peptides within each V-J. Welch's t-statistics and random forest reduced around 510 V-J features to 13, which were used in a naive Bayes classifier (R e1071). In-frame beta chains were kept once TCRdb had trimmed the public reads at Q25 with fastp and called clones with MiXCR. Identical CDR3 proteins give one entry, which carries the most common genes and DNA. Here the V and J calls rest on TCRdb's processing, not on the authors' analysis. This sample lists 540,000 or so distinct CDR3 sequences; approximately 14% were detected once. Of the sample, around 7.8% is held by the ten largest clones.

A patient counted as having stable Graves' hyperthyroidism if no progression to ophthalmopathy occurred over 18 months of follow-up. Hyperthyroidism patients were aged 18 to 65 years and newly diagnosed, with disease duration of less than 2 months. Patients with uncontrolled infections, other autoimmune diseases, pregnancy or lactation were excluded. Diagnoses relied on clinical symptoms, serum thyroxine and TRAb, thyroid ultrasound and orbital computed tomography. PBMCs were separated from 10 ml of fresh peripheral blood using Ficoll-Paque density gradient centrifugation. Trizol reagent was used to extract total RNA, and RNA quality was then checked on an Agilent 2100 Bioanalyzer. In the germline V gene (reference sequence), CDR1 corresponds to MNHEY and CDR2 to SMNVEV. From the cysteine through the phenylalanine, the CDR3 covers 14 amino acids. The read is trimmed to its CDR3 DNA, 42 bases read in frame from base 1. V drops 5 bases and J drops 2 bases, leaving 13 bases in between.

The chain is assembled from TRBV27 and TRBJ2-7; tentative D gene TRBD1, with 5 bases matching. This TCR derives from a woman younger than 45 with Graves' hyperthyroidism. Input material: blood. The CDR3 protein sequence reads: CASSTWGLTYEQYF. The sequenced DNA: TGTGCCAGCAGTACTTGGGGCTTAACCTACGAGCAGTACTTC.